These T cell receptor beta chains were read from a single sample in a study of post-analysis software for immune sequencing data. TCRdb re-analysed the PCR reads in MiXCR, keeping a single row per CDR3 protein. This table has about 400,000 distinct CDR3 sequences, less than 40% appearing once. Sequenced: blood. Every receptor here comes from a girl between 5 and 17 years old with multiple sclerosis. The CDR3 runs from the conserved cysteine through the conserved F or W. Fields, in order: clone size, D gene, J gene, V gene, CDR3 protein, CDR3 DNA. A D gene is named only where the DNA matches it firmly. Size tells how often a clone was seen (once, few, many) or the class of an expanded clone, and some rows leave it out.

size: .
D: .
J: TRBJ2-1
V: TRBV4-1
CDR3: CTSSDTRFYNEQFF
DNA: TGCACCAGCAGCGACACTAGGTTCTACAATGAGCAGTTCTTC

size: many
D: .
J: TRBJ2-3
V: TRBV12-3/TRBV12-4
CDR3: CASSFADTQYF
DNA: TGTGCCAGCAGCTTTGCAGATACGCAGTATTTT

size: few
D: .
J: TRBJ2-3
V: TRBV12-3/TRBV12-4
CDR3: CASNLLKGGASTDTQYF
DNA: TGTGCCAGCAACTTACTCAAGGGGGGAGCTAGCACAGATACGCAGTATTTT

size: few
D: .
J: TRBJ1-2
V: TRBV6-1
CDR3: CASIPTGNYGYTF
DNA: TGTGCCAGCATTCCGACAGGAAACTATGGCTACACCTTC

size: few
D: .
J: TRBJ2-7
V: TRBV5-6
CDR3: CASSWSDGPYEQYF
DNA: TGTGCCAGCAGCTGGTCGGACGGGCCCTACGAGCAGTACTTC

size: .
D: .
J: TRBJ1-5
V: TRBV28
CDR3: CASSYTAAGNQPQHF
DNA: TGTGCCAGCAGTTACACAGCGGCAGGCAATCAGCCCCAGCATTTT

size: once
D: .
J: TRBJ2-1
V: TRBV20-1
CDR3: CSARERDMTNEQFF
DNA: TGCAGTGCTAGGGAAAGGGATATGACAAATGAGCAGTTCTTC

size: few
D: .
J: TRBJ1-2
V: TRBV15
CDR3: CATSRDGRQAYGYTF
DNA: TGTGCCACCAGCAGAGATGGGAGGCAGGCCTATGGCTACACCTTC

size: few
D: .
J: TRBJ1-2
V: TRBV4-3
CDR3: CASSQEGRRGYTF
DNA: TGCGCCAGCAGCCAAGAGGGACGTCGTGGCTACACCTTC

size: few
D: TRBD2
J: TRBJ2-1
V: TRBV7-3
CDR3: CASSLTPGGGGNEQFF
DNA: TGTGCCAGCAGCTTAACTCCCGGCGGGGGAGGCAATGAGCAGTTCTTC

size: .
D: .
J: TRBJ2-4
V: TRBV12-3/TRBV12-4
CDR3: CASRLEGGDIQYF
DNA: TGTGCCAGCAGGCTAGAAGGGGGGGACATTCAGTACTTC

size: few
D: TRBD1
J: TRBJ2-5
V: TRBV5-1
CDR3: CASSLTRQGPETQYF
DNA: TGCGCCAGCAGCCTGACGCGACAGGGGCCGGAGACCCAGTACTTC

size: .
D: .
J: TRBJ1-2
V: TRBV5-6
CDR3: CASVPRGRRGGYTF
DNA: TGTGCCAGCGTGCCAAGGGGAAGGAGAGGAGGCTACACCTTC

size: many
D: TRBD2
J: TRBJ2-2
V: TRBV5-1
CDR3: CASSPVGLAGNTGELFF
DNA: TGCGCCAGCAGCCCGGTTGGACTAGCGGGGAACACCGGGGAGCTGTTTTTT

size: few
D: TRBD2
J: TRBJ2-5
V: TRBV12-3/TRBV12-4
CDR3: CASSLGTSGGAQGETQYF
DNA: TGTGCCAGCAGTTTAGGGACTAGCGGGGGGGCGCAGGGAGAGACCCAGTACTTC

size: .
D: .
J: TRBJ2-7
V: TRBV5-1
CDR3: CASSPIPNQEYEQYF
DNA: TGCGCCAGCAGCCCGATACCAAATCAGGAATACGAGCAGTACTTC

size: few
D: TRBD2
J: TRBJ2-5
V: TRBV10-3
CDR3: CAISESGGAGETQYF
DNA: TGTGCCATCAGTGAAAGCGGGGGGGCCGGAGAGACCCAGTACTTC

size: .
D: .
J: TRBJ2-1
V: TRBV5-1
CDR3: CASSLVPGSSYNEQFF
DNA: TGCGCCAGCAGCTTGGTCCCGGGGAGTTCCTACAATGAGCAGTTCTTC

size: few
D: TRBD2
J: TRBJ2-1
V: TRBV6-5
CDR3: CACSIGGNSYNEQFF
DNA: TGTGCCTGCAGCATCGGGGGGAACTCCTACAATGAGCAGTTCTTC